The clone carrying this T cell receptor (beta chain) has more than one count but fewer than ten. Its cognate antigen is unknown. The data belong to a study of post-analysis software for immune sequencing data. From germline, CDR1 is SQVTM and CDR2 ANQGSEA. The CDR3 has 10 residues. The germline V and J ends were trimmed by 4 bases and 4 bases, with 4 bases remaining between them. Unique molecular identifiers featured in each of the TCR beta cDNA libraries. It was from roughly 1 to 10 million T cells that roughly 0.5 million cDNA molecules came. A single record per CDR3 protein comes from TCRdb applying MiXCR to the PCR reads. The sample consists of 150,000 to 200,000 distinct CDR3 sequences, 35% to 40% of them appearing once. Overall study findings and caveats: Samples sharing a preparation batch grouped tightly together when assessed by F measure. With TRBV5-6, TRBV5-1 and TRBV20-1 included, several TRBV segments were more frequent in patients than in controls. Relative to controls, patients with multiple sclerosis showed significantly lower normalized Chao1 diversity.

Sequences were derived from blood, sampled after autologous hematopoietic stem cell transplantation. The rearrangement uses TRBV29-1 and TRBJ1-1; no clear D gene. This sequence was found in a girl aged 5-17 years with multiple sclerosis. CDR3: CSVGPTEAFF. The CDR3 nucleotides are TGCAGCGTTGGACCCACTGAAGCTTTCTTT.